The next 7 T cell receptor beta chains were all read from a single sample in a study of cytomegalovirus exposure and HLA in healthy donors. PCR involved 60 Vbeta and 13 Jbeta primers. Here immunoSEQ multiplex PCR was the method, and the copy in TCRdb shows in-frame clones only, minus some. In the table there are under 150,000 clones, under 80% of which are singletons. The sample consisted of PBMCs. All receptors derive from a male donor in good health and CMV-seronegative.

The chain recombines TRBV29-1 with TRBJ1-1, with D perhaps TRBD1 (5 bases). Trimming pared 6 bases from V and 0 bases from J, leaving 14 bases between. The CDR3 loop spans 14 amino acids. Per the germline V gene, CDR1 is SQVTM and CDR2 is ANQGSEA. CDR3 coding DNA: TGCAGCGTGCCGTCGGGGGTCATGAACACTGAAGCTTTCTTT. Translated, it gives CSVPSGVMNTEAFF. Complete variable domain (other parts from reference TRBV29-1 and TRBJ1-1): SAVISQKPSRDICQRGTSLTIQCQVDSQVTMMFWYRQQPGQSLTLIATANQGSEATYESGFVIDKFPISRPNLTFSTLTVSNMSPEDSSIYLCSVPSGVMNTEAFFGQGTRLTVV.

The rearrangement joins TRBV27 to TRBJ1-6, with D uncertain. V was trimmed by 3 bases and J by 6 bases, leaving 12 bases between them. CDR3 length: 15 amino acids. Per the germline V gene, CDR1 is MNHEY and CDR2 is SMNVEV (reference sequence). The CDR3 DNA reads as TGTGCCAGCAGTTTTATGAGACATTCTAATTCACCCCTCCACTTT. Amino acids: CASSFMRHSNSPLHF.

The V gene is TRBV15, the J gene TRBJ1-1; TRBD1 matches 8 bases. With 4 bases clipped from V and 0 bases from J, the junction kept 4 bases outside the gene matches. The CDR3 sequence is 15 residues long. Per the germline V gene, CDR1 is LNHNV and CDR2 is YYDKDF (reference sequence). The CDR3 DNA reads TGTGCCACCAGCAAAGGGACAGGAATGAACACTGAAGCTTTCTTT. Its protein is CATSKGTGMNTEAFF.

J is TRBJ1-4 and V is TRBV5-6; D unresolved. The CDR3 contains 14 residues. Deletions cut 4 bases from V and 7 bases from J, with 14 bases between. Germline CDR1 reads SGHDT; CDR2 reads YYEEEE. The CDR3 DNA follows: TGTGCCAGCAGCAGGAGGCTCCTCCTTGAAAAACTGTTTTTT. It codes for CASSRRLLLEKLFF.

The chain links TRBV7-3 to TRBJ2-1; TRBD2 matches 11 bases. This CDR3 has 17 residues. The V gene end was trimmed by 5 bases and the J gene end by 5 bases; junction bases not matched to a gene: 11. Germline V gives CDR1 SGHTA, CDR2 FQGTGA. The CDR3, as DNA: TGTGCCAGCAGCCCGGCCTCGGGGACTAGCGGAAACAATGAGCAGTTCTTC. It yields the protein CASSPASGTSGNNEQFF. The entire variable domain, with the rest obtained from reference TRBV7-3 and TRBJ2-1, is as follows: GAGVSQTPSNKVTEKGKYVELRCDPISGHTALYWYRQSLGQGPEFLIYFQGTGAADDSGLPNDRFFAVRPEGSVSTLKIQRTERGDSAVYLCASSPASGTSGNNEQFFGPGTRLTVL.

This clone was seen only once. The chain uses TRBV30 and TRBJ2-5; 7 bases map to TRBD1. V was pared by 3 bases and J by 5 bases, with 12 bases of the junction left unmatched. The CDR3 length is 15 residues. Germline V gene lookup returns CDR1 GTSNPN and CDR2 SVGIG (reference sequence). CDR3 loop: CAWSPRGRGSETQYF. The DNA for the CDR3 is TGTGCCTGGAGCCCGAGGGGGCGAGGTAGTGAGACCCAGTACTTC.

The chain couples TRBV9 to TRBJ1-2; 8 bases line up with TRBD1. Losses at the gene ends were 3 bases for V and 5 bases for J; bases not matched to a gene: 6. Germline CDR1 is SGDLS and CDR2 is YYNGEE. The CDR3 contains 14 residues. The CDR3 DNA reads as TGTGCCAGCAGCGCAGGGGGACAGGAGTATGGCTACACCTTC. This sequence encodes CASSAGGQEYGYTF. Using reference TRBV9 and TRBJ1-2 for the parts outside the CDR3, the full variable domain is DSGVTQTPKHLITATGQRVTLRCSPRSGDLSVYWYQQSLDQGLQFLIQYYNGEERAKGNILERFSAQQFPDLHSELNLSSLELGDSALYFCASSAGGQEYGYTFGSGTRLTVV.